This T cell receptor (beta chain) emerged from a study of blood T cells in healthy people across ages. The CDR3 runs to 15 residues. Germline V CDR1 and CDR2: ENHRY, SYGVKD. Trimming took off 0 bases at V and 4 bases at J, with 12 bases between the two ends. This clonotype was detected only a few times. Its antigen remains unidentified. Findings and limits, study-wide: Roughly linear age-related decline in beta diversity appeared, significant by age roughly 40. TCR beta diversity correlated strongly with naive T cell percentage. Considered underestimates were the diversity estimates obtained from one million T cells.

Peripheral blood was drawn, ten milliliters per donor. The use of a sample-barcoded 5' primer and a J-beta primer mix characterized a second PCR of roughly 6 to 11 cycles. Each CDR3 protein gets one entry after TCRdb re-called the 5' RACE reads with MiXCR. The sample has 800,000 or so distinct CDR3 sequences; 20% to 30% are singletons. These data also featured in a second study, about T cells of mothers and their children.

V and J are TRBV10-3 and TRBJ1-1, with D perhaps TRBD1 (6 bases). The receptor comes from a boy younger than 18 in good health. What was sequenced was blood. The CDR3 coding sequence is TGTGCCATCAGTGAGTCTGCAGGGGTCGGCACTGAAGCTTTCTTT. This sequence encodes CAISESAGVGTEAFF.